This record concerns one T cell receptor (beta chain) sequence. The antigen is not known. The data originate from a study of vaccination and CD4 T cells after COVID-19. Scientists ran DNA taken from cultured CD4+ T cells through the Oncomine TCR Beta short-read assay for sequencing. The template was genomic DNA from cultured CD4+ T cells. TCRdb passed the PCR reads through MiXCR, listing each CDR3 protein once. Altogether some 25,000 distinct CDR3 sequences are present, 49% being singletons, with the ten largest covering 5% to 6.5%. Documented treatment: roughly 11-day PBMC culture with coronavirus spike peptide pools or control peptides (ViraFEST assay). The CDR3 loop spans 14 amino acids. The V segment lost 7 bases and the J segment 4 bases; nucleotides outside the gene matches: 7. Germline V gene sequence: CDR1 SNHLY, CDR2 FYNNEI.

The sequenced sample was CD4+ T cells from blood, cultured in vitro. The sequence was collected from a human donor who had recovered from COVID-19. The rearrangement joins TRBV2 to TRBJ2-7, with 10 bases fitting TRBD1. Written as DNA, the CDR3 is TGTGCCAGCATCCTGGGACAGGGGTTTTACGAGCAGTACTTC. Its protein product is CASILGQGFYEQYF.